This TCR beta chain is drawn from a study of read filtering for tumor transcriptome and immune sequencing. At the level of the study: Among patients, roughly 17 were male and more than 13 female, aged roughly 45 to 80 (mean around 61). R-ISS stage counts were about eight for I, approximately 15 for II, 6 or 7 for III.

From about 0.4 ug of RNA, a library with molecular barcoded alpha/delta and beta/gamma adaptors was made. TCRdb re-called the reads through MiXCR, storing one row per CDR3 protein. The table records some 19,000 distinct CDR3 sequences, approximately 20% of them present only once. Sampling of bone marrow took place during active disease in every patient. The CDR3 extends over 12 amino acids. V was shortened by 6 bases and J by 5 bases, with 7 bases between the two germline ends. Germline CDR1 reads SNHLY; CDR2 reads FYNNEI. This clonotype originated in a donor aged 40 or older with multiple myeloma. The sample was a population of CD138-negative cells sorted from bone marrow. The V gene is TRBV2, the J gene TRBJ2-2; D tentatively fits TRBD1 or TRBD2 (6 bases each). The CDR3 DNA reads as TGTGCCAGCAGAGGGGGGACCGGGGAGCTGTTTTTT. Translated: CASRGGTGELFF.